The 5 T cell receptor beta chains below were found in one sample sequenced in a study of T cells in Graves' hyperthyroidism and ophthalmopathy. Using RNA transcripts as the source, TCR beta CDR3 regions were amplified. HTBI primers were employed in a first-round RT-PCR of the TCR CDR3. TCRdb re-analysed the multiplex PCR reads in MiXCR, keeping a single row per CDR3 protein. Of almost 600,000 distinct CDR3 sequences in the sample, under 60% were seen once. Material: peripheral blood or thyroid tissue (not recorded which). All receptors come from a woman younger than 35 with Graves' hyperthyroidism.

The V and J genes are TRBV7-2 and TRBJ1-1, with 7 bases lining up with TRBD1. V was pared by 6 bases and J by 8 bases, with 15 bases of the junction left unmatched. The length of the CDR3 is 15 residues. CDR1 is SGHTA and CDR2 is FQGNSA in the germline V gene. CDR3 DNA: TGTGCCAGCAGTTCGGACAGGTGTAGGCGCCTAGAAGCTTTCTTT. Encoded protein: CASSSDRCRRLEAFF.

This clonotype was seen at least ten times. The genes are TRBV20-1 and TRBJ2-5; the match to TRBD2 covers 10 bases. CDR1 is DFQATT and CDR2 is SNEGSKA in the germline V gene (reference sequence). J gave up 4 bases and V 1 base, and 15 bases lay outside the gene matches. This CDR3 has 18 residues. The CDR3 region has the DNA TGCAGTGCTAGAGTTCCTCCTGGGCAGCGGGAGGGCCGAGAGACCCAGTACTTC. The encoded protein is CSARVPPGQREGRETQYF.

This clonotype came up many times. The V gene is TRBV10-2, the J gene TRBJ2-3, with 7 bases lining up with TRBD1. Germline loops: CDR1 WSHSY, CDR2 SAAADI. The CDR3 extends over 12 amino acids. Trimming took 8 bases from V and 5 from J; bases not matched to a gene: 4. CDR3 DNA: TGCGCCAGCGGTTGGGACAGAGATACGCAGTATTTT. Its protein product is CASGWDRDTQYF.

Of note for this clonotype: The junction shows a germline mismatch at one end, possibly a read error. The V and J genes are TRBV19 and TRBJ2-7; TRBD1 matches 9 bases. The CDR3 covers 14 residues. Germline CDR1 reads LNHDA; CDR2 reads SQIVND (reference sequence). As DNA, the CDR3 is TGTGCCAGGGGAACCCGGGACAGGGTCGACGAGCAGTGCTTC. It specifies CARGTRDRVDEQCF.

The chain carries TRBV3-1 and TRBJ2-6, with D possibly matching TRBD2 (5 bases). Germline V lookup: CDR1 LGHDT, CDR2 YNNKEL (reference sequence). Trimming removed 4 bases from V and 0 bases from J, with 16 bases in between. The CDR3 runs to 18 residues. The CDR3 here is CASSLSNSDYSGANVLTF. The CDR3 nucleotides are TGTGCCAGCAGCCTTTCCAACAGTGACTACTCTGGGGCCAACGTCCTGACTTTC.